The 7 T cell receptor beta chains in this list originate from one sample, sequenced in a study of T cells in women clearing cervical HPV infection listed by TCRdb under 2018. The library came from the immunoSEQ multiplex PCR assay. TCRdb provides this immuneACCESS table in a form limited to in-frame rearrangements. Some clones are lacking; in checked studies, under half of them reflect an unresolved V gene, and why the rest are absent is not known. The table of this sample itemizes 25,000 to 35,000 clones. The ten largest clones represent around 18% of the sample. Sequenced: blood buffy coat. These receptors were taken from a woman aged 18 to 75 with a cervical HPV16 infection that either progressed to CIN3+ or cleared (not recorded which).

As regards this clone: Sequencing ends 3 residues short of the CDR3 end; the germline J gene provides the rest. The rearrangement joins TRBV30 to TRBJ2-5; 7 positions agree with TRBD2. Trimming cost V 2 bases and J 4 bases; bases outside gene matches: 7. Germline values: CDR1 GTSNPN, CDR2 SVGIG (reference sequence). The CDR3 has 14 residues. CDR3 sequence: CAWSSGLAGETQYF. The DNA read from the CDR3 is TGTGCCTGGAGTAGCGGGTTAGCGGGAGAGACC. Full variable domain (rest looked up from reference TRBV30 and TRBJ2-5): SQTIHQWPATLVQPVGSPLSLECTVEGTSNPNLYWYRQAAGRGLQLLFYSVGIGQISSEVPQNLSASRPQDRQFILSSKKLLLSDSGFYLCAWSSGLAGETQYFGPGTRLLVL.

In regard to this clone: The observed sequence ends 3 residues before the CDR3 terminus, with the missing tail filled in from the germline J gene. The chain carries TRBV5-1 and TRBJ2-5, with TRBD2 identical over 11 bases. The CDR3 runs to 17 residues. CDR1 is SGHRS, CDR2 YFSETQ, per germline. V lost 0 bases, J lost 1 base, and 5 bases stayed unmatched. The DNA read from the CDR3 is TGCGCCAGCAGCTTGGGACTAGCGGGGTGGGCCCAAGAGACC. Amino acid sequence: CASSLGLAGWAQET. From start to end, the CDR3 is CASSLGLAGWAQETQYF. Together with reference TRBV5-1 and TRBJ2-5, the CDR3 gives the full variable domain: KAGVTQTPRYLIKTRGQQVTLSCSPISGHRSVSWYQQTPGQGLQFLFEYFSETQRNKGNFPGRFSGRQFSNSRSEMNVSTLELGDSALYLCASSLGLAGWAQETQYFGPGTRLLVL.

Concerning this clone: The read falls 3 residues short of the CDR3 end, and the missing part is taken from the germline J gene. This rearrangement joins TRBV2 to TRBJ1-2; TRBD1 is a possible D gene (5 bases). Germline assignment: CDR1 SNHLY and CDR2 FYNNEI. CDR3 length: 15 amino acids. The CDR3 is CASRGLAGPKGDYTF. The DNA read from the CDR3 is TGTGCCAGCAGGGGACTAGCGGGACCGAAGGGTGAC.

Comment on this clone: The read falls 3 residues short of the CDR3 end, and the missing part is taken from the germline J gene. The chain has TRBV18 and TRBJ2-7, with D perhaps matching TRBD2 (6 bases). The V end was cut by 3 bases, the J end by 2 bases, with 14 bases between. Looked up from germline, CDR1 is KGHSH and CDR2 is LQKENI. The CDR3 contains 15 residues. The DNA read from the CDR3 is TGTGCCAGCTCACCGTCTAGCGCACAGACCTACGAG. It encodes CASSPSSAQTYE. The whole CDR3 protein is CASSPSSAQTYEQYF.

A remark on this clone: The read is 3 residues too short to cover the CDR3 end, so that end is filled in from the germline J gene. V is TRBV5-4 and J is TRBJ2-7; D might be TRBD1 or TRBD2, each matching 5 bases. V dropped 2 bases and J dropped 5 bases, with 20 bases sitting between them. This CDR3 spans 16 amino acids. Germline values: CDR1 SGHNT, CDR2 YYREEE (reference sequence). The sequenced part of the CDR3 DNA is TGTGCCAGCAGCTTAGCAGAAAGGGGAGTCCGCGACGAG. Translation: CASSLAERGVRDE. The complete CDR3 protein is CASSLAERGVRDEQYF.

Remarks on this clone: The missing CDR3 end, 3 residues past where the read stops, is filled in from the germline J gene. This chain uses TRBV5-6 with TRBJ2-3, with a possible D match to TRBD1 (6 bases). In germline, CDR1 is SGHDT, CDR2 YYEEEE. The CDR3 has 14 residues. The CDR3 protein is CASSSMTEGETQYF. Partial CDR3 DNA: TGTGCCAGCAGCAGCATGACTGAGGGGGAGACG.

Note on this clone: The read stops 3 residues short of the end of the CDR3; the missing end is completed from the germline J gene. This rearrangement joins TRBV19 to TRBJ2-3; 9 positions agree with TRBD2. J gave up 6 bases and V 9 bases, and 13 bases lay outside the gene matches. The CDR3 length is 15 residues. Germline-derived CDR1 and CDR2 are LNHDA and SQIVND (reference sequence). CDR3 bases read: TGTGCCAGCGGGGAAGGCTGGCGGGGGGGCGATACG. It codes for CASGEGWRGGDT. The complete CDR3 protein is CASGEGWRGGDTQYF.